This T cell receptor beta chain was sequenced during a study of blood T cells in healthy people across ages. Overall study results and limits: There were more naive CD4+ cells and higher diversity in long-lived donors than in aged donors. There was no known CMV status for donors, so expanded clonotype changes were possibly confounded. Roughly linearly, TCR beta diversity per million T cells fell as age increased. Samples with more naive T cells showed higher observed beta diversity.

This clonotype was seen a single time. Antigen specificity is unknown. Sample-barcoded 5' priming and a J-beta primer mix drove a second PCR of roughly 6 to 12 cycles. TCRdb called the 5' RACE reads again in MiXCR, with one record for every CDR3 protein. The sample consists of about 1,400,000 distinct CDR3 sequences, 59% of them appearing once. CDR1 is LGHNA and CDR2 is YSLEER in the germline V gene. V dropped 4 bases and J dropped 2 bases, with 13 bases sitting between them. The CDR3 extends over 15 amino acids. The sequenced sample consisted of blood. The origin of this receptor is a young man in good health. The V gene is TRBV4-3, the J gene TRBJ2-3; possible D gene TRBD1, 5 bases. CDR3 DNA sequence: TGCGCCAGCAGCCTGCGACAGACCCTCACAGATACGCAGTATTTT. Translating it yields CASSLRQTLTDTQYF.